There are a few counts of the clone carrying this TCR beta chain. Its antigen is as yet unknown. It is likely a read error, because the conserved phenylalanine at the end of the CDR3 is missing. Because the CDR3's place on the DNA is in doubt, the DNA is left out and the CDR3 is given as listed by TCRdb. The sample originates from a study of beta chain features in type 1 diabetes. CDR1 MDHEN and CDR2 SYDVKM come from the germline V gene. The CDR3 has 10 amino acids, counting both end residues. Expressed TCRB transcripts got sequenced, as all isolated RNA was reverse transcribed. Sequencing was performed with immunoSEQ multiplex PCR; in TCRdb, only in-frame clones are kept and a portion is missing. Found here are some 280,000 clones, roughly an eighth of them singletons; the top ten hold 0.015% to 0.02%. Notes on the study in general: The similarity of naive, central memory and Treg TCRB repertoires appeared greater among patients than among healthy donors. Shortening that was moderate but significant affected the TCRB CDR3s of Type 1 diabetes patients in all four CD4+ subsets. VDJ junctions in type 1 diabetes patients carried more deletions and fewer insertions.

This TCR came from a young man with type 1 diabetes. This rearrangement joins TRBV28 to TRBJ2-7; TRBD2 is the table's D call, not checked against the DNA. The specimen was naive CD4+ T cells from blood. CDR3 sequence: CASGGTHKLI.